This T cell receptor beta chain was recorded in a study of CD8+CD57+ T cells in acquired aplastic anemia. There are many counts of this clonotype. Genomic DNA, the template, was used for profiling of the TCR beta VDJ and CDR3. In TCRdb, the reads were re-called with MiXCR into one record per CDR3 protein. The sample includes more than 150,000 distinct CDR3 sequences, around 47% of them seen just once. Selection for sequencing was limited to patients who had shown CD8+CD57+ cell expansion by flow cytometry. With no exception, the patients had severe acquired aplastic anemia. Trimming removed 10 bases at V and 10 bases at J, with 14 bases between. This CDR3 is built from 11 residues. Germline V lookup: CDR1 LNHDA, CDR2 SQIVND (reference sequence).

The chain employs TRBV19 and TRBJ2-1; D possibly uses TRBD1 or TRBD2 (5 bases each). The source material was sorted CD4+, CD8+, or CD8+CD57+ T cells (not recorded which) from PBMCs. The TCR originated in a human donor with aplastic anemia. The CDR3 here is CATLGVSEQFF. The CDR3, as DNA: TGTGCCACGCTGGGGGTCAGCGAGCAGTTCTTC.